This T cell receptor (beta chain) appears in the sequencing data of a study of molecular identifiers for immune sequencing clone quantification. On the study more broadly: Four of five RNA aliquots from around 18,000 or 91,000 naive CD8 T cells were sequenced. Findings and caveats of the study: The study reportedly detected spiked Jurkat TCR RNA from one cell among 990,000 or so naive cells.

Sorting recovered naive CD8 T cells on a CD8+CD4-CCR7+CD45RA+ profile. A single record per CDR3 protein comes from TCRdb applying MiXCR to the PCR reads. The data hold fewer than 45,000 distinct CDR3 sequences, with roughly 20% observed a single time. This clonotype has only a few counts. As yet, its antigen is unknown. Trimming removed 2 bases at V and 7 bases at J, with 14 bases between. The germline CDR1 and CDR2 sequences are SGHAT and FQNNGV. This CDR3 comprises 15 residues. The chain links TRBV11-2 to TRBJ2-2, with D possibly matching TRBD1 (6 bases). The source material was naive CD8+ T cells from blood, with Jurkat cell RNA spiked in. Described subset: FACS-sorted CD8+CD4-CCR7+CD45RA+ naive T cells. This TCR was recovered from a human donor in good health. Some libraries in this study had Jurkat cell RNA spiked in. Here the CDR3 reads CASSLRARGIGELFF. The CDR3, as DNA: TGTGCCAGCAGCTTAAGGGCCAGGGGAATCGGGGAGCTGTTTTTT.